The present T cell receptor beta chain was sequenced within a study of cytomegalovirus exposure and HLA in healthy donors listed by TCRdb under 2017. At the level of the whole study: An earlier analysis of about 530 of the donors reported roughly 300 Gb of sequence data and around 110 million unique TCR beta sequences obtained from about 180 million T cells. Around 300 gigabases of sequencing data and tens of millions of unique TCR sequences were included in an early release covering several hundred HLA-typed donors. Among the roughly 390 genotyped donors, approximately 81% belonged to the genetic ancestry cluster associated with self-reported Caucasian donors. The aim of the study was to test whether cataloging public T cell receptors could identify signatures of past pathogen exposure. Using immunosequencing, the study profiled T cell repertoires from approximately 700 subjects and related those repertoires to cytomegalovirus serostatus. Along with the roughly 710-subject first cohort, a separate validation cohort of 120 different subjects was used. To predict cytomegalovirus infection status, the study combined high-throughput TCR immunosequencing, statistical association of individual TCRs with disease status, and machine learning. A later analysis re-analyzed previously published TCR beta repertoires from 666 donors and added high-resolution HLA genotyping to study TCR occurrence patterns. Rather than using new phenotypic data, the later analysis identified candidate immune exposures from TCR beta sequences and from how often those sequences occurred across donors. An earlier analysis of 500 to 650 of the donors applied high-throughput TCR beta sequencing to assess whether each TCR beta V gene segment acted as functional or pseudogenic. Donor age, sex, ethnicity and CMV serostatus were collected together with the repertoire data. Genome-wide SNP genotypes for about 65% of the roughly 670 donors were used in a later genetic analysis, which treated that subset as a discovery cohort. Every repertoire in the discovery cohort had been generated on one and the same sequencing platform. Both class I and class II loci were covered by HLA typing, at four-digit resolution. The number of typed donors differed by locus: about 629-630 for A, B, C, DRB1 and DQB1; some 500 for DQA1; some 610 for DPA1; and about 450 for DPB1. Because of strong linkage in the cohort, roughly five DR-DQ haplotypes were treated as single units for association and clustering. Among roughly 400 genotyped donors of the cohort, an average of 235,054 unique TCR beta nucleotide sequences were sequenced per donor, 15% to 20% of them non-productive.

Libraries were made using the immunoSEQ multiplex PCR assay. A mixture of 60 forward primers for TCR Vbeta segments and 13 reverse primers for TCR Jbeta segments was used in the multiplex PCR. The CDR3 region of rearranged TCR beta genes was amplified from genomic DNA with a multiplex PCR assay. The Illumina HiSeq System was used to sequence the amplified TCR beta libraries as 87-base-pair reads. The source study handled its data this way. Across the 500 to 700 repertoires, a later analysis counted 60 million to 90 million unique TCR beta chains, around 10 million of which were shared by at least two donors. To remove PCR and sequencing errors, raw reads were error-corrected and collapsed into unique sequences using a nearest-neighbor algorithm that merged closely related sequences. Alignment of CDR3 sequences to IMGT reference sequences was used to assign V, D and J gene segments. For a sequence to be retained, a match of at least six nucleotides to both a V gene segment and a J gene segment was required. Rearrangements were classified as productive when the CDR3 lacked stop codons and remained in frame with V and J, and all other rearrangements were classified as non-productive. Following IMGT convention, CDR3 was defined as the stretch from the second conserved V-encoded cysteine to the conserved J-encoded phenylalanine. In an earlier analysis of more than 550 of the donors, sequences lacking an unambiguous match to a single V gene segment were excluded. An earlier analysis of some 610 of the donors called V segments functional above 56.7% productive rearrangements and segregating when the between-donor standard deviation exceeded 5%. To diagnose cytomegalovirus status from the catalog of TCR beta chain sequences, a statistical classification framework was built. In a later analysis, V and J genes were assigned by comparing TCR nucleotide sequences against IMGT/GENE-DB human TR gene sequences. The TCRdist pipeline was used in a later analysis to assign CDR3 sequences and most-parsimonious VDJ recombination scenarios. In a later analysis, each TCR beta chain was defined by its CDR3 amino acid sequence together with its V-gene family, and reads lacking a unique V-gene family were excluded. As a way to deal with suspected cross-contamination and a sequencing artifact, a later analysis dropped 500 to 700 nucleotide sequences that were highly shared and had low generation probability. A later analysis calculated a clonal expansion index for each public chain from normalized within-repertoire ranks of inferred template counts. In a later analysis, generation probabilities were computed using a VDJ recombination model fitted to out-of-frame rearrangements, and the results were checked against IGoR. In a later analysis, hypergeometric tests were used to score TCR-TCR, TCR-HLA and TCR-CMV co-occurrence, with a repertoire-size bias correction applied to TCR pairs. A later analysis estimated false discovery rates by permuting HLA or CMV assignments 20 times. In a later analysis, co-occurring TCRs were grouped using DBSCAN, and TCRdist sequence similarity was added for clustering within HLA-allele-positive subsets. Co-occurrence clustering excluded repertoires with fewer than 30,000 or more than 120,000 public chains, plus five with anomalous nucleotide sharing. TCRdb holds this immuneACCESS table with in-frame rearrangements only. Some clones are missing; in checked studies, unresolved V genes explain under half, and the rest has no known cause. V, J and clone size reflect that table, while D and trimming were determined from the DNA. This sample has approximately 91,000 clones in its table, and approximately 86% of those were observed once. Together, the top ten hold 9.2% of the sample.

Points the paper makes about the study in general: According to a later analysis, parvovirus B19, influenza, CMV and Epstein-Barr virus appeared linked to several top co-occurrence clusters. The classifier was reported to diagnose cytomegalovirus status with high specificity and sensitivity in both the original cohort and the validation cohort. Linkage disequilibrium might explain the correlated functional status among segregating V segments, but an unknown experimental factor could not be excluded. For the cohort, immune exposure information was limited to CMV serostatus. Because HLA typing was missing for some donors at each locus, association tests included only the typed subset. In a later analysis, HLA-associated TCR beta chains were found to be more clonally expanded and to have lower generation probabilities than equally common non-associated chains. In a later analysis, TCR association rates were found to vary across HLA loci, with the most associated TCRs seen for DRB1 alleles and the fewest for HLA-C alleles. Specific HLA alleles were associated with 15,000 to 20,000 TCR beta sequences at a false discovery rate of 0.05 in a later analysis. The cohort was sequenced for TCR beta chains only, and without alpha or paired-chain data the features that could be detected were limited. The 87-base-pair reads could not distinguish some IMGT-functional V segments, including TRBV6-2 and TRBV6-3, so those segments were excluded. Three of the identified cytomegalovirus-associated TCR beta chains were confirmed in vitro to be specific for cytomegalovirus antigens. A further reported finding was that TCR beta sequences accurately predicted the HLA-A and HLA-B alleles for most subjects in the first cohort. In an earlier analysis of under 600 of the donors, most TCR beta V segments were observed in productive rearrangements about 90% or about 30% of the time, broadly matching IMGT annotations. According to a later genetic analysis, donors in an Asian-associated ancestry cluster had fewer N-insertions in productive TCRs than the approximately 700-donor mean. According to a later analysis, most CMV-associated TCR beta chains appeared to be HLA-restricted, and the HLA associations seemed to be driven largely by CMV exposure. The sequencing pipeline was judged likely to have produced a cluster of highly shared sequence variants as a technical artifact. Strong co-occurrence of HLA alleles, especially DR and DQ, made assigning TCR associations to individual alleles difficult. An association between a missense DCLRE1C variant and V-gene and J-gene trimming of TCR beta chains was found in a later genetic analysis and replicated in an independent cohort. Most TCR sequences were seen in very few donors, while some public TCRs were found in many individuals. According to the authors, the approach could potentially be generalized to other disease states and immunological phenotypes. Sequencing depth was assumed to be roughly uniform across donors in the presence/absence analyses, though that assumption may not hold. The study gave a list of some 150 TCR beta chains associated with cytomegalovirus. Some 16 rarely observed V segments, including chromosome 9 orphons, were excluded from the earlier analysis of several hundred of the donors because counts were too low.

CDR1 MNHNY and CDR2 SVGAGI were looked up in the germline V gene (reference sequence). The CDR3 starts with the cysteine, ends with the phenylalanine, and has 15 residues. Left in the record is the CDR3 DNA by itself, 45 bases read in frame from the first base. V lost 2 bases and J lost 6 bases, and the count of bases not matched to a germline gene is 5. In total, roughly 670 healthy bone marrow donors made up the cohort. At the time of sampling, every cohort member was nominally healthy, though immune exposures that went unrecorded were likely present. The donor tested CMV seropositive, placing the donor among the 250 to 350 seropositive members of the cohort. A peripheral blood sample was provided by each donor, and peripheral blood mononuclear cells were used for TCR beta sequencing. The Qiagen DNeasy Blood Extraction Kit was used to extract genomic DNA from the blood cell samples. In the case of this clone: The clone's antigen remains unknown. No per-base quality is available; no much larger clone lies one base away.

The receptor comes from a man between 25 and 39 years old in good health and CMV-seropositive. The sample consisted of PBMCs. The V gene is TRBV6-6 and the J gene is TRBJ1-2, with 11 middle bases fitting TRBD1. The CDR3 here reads CASSYRDRGFDGYTF. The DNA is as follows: TGTGCCAGCAGTTACCGGGACAGGGGGTTTGATGGCTACACCTTC.